This TCR beta chain was sequenced in a study of T cells in localized non-small cell lung cancer. Regarding the study as a whole: Adjacent lung was found to contain a median about 62 of the top 100 tumor clones. Multi-region tumor sequencing was not done, so intratumor heterogeneity could not be excluded.

On this clone itself: Its cognate antigen is unknown.

Assay: immunoSEQ multiplex PCR; the TCRdb copy retains only in-frame clones and omits some. The sample lists about 48,000 clones, approximately 80% occurring once. This clonotype was obtained from a man aged 35 to 70 with stage I squamous cell lung carcinoma. Material: peripheral blood, obtained before any cancer treatment.

As DNA, the CDR3 is TGTGCCACCAGCAGGGAAACCGGGACAGGGAATCAGCCCCAGCATTTT. It codes for CATSRETGTGNQPQHF. The chain uses TRBV15 and TRBJ1-5; 9 nucleotides match TRBD1. The CDR3 is made up of 16 amino acids. With V trimmed by 3 bases and J by 4 bases, 7 bases remained unmatched. Looked up from germline, CDR1 is LNHNV and CDR2 is YYDKDF (reference sequence).